The 9 T cell receptor beta chains below were found in one sample sequenced in a study of blood T cell repertoires in COVID-19. TCRdb's copy holds only in-frame clones and misses some; the assay was immunoSEQ multiplex PCR. The table shows nearly 350,000 clones, with about 83% occurring only once. The sample consisted of peripheral blood. Receptors originate from a man aged 30-40 years with active or convalescent COVID-19.

There are many counts of this clone. The J gene is TRBJ2-5, the V gene TRBV3-1 (or the pseudogene TRBV3-2); 7 bases fit TRBD2. CDR3 length: 14 residues. Per germline, CDR1 LGHDT and CDR2 YNNKEL (reference sequence). V trimming: 2 bases; J trimming: 5 bases; junction bases outside the gene matches: 5. The chain's CDR3 is CASSQSREAETQYF. The CDR3 DNA reads TGTGCCAGCAGCCAAAGCCGGGAGGCGGAGACCCAGTACTTC.

The chain is built from TRBV4-2 and TRBJ2-2; maybe TRBD2 (5 bases). V was cut by 6 bases and J by 4 bases, with 12 bases left in between. Germline CDR1 is LGHNA and CDR2 is YNFKEQ. The CDR3 consists of 14 residues. DNA for the CDR3: TGTGCCAGCAGAGGGAGTAGCGCCACCGGGGAGCTGTTTTTT. This encodes CASRGSSATGELFF.

This chain connects TRBV5-1 to TRBJ1-2; 7 positions match TRBD1. The CDR3 is 14 residues long. CDR1 is SGHRS, CDR2 YFSETQ, per germline. V was clipped by 0 bases and J by 7 bases; unmatched bases: 6. CDR3 in DNA: TGCGCCAGCAGCTTGGGGGGACAGTCAGGTGGCTACACCTTC. Its protein product is CASSLGGQSGGYTF.

V and J are TRBV5-1 and TRBJ2-5; 7 bases map to TRBD1. CDR3 size: 13 residues. CDR1 and CDR2 (germline): SGHRS, YFSETQ. J lost 5 bases, V lost 3 bases, and 4 bases had no gene match. Here the CDR3 DNA reads TGCGCCAGCAGCTCGACAGGGCAGGAGACCCAGTACTTC. Amino acid sequence: CASSSTGQETQYF.

V is TRBV28 and J is TRBJ2-7; 10 bases line up with TRBD2. The V gene end was trimmed by 9 bases and the J gene end by 6 bases; junction bases not matched to a gene: 11. Germline V gene data show CDR1 as MDHEN and CDR2 as SYDVKM. The CDR3 is 14 residues long. Written as DNA, the CDR3 is TGTGCCAGTCTCAGAGGAGCGGGAGGGTTCGAGCAGTACTTC. Its translation: CASLRGAGGFEQYF.

This clone was observed a single time. This CDR3 reads CASSVQQGPYGYTF. The CDR3 DNA follows: TGTGCCAGTAGTGTACAACAGGGGCCCTATGGCTACACCTTC. The chain combines TRBV19 with TRBJ1-2; the match to TRBD1 covers 7 bases. The CDR3 totals 14 residues. Germline values: CDR1 LNHDA, CDR2 SQIVND (reference sequence). V gave up 5 bases and J gave up 4 bases; unmatched junction bases: 7.

This rearrangement joins TRBV5-5 to TRBJ1-2; D is perhaps TRBD1 (6 bases). The CDR3 has 14 amino acids. The germline CDR1 and CDR2 sequences are SGHKS and YYEKEE (reference sequence). V dropped 0 bases and J dropped 8 bases, with 14 bases sitting between them. CDR3 loop: CASSLGAGVRGYTF. The CDR3 DNA is TGTGCCAGCAGCTTGGGGGCAGGGGTACGGGGCTACACCTTC.

This clone was counted a few times. The rearrangement joins TRBV11-3 to TRBJ2-3; D call uncertain. The V and J ends lost 1 base and 3 bases respectively, with 11 bases between them. This CDR3 is built from 15 residues. Germline loops: CDR1 SGHNT, CDR2 YENEEA. The DNA for the CDR3 is TGTGCCAGCAGCTTAGTCGCTTCACGGACAGATACGCAGTATTTT. It translates to CASSLVASRTDTQYF.

This clone has more than one count but fewer than ten. The chain combines TRBV7-7 with TRBJ2-1; TRBD2 matches at 9 bases. V shed 5 bases and J 2 bases; nucleotides not matched to a gene: 7. The CDR3 extends over 16 amino acids. Germline lookup yields CDR1 SSHAT and CDR2 FNYEAQ (reference sequence). The CDR3, as DNA: TGTGCCAGCAGCCCTAGCGGGGAGGGAACCTACAATGAGCAGTTCTTC. Amino acid sequence: CASSPSGEGTYNEQFF.